Below, 8 T cell receptor beta chains from the same sample are listed, as sequenced in a study of shared clonotypes between healthy human individuals. Clones were read by immunoSEQ multiplex PCR, and TCRdb kept only the in-frame ones, dropping some. The sample lists about 340,000 clones, 70% to 75% occurring once. Input material: memory CD4+ T cells sorted from blood. Subset meaning: CD45RA-negative fraction. These receptors originate from a man aged 30 to 39 in good health.

This chain uses TRBV6-1 with TRBJ1-2; no clear D. CDR3 length: 14 residues. CDR1 and CDR2 from the germline V gene are MNHNS and SASEGT. V was cut by 0 bases and J by 4 bases, with 9 bases left in between. The CDR3, as DNA: TGTGCCAGCAGTGAAGCGAACACGGTCTATGGCTACACCTTC. This translates into CASSEANTVYGYTF.

The rearrangement uses TRBV5-6 and TRBJ2-3; TRBD2 agrees at 7 bases. CDR3 length: 14 residues. In germline, CDR1 is SGHDT, CDR2 YYEEEE. The ends lost 0 bases at V and 9 bases at J; junction bases unmatched: 7. The chain's CDR3 is CASSLGRGSETQYF. CDR3 nucleotides: TGTGCCAGCAGCTTGGGGCGCGGGAGTGAAACGCAGTATTTT.

The chain couples TRBV7-3 to TRBJ2-1, with TRBD2 matching over 9 bases. Looked up from germline, CDR1 is SGHTA and CDR2 is FQGTGA. The CDR3 runs to 15 residues. V lost 1 base to trimming and J lost 6 bases; unmatched junction nucleotides: 4. The CDR3 bases are TGTGCCAGCAGCTTAAAGACTAGCGGTAGCAATGAGCAGTTCTTC. This encodes CASSLKTSGSNEQFF.

The chain employs TRBV9 and TRBJ2-2; D uncertain. Germline V CDR1 and CDR2: SGDLS, YYNGEE. The ends were cut back, 0 bases at V and 5 bases at J, with 8 bases in the middle. CDR3 length equals 14 residues. This CDR3 reads CASSVEDRTGELFF. CDR3 sequence (DNA): TGTGCCAGCAGCGTAGAGGACCGTACCGGGGAGCTGTTTTTT.

This chain connects TRBV9 to TRBJ1-2; 9 positions agree with TRBD1. The V gene's germline CDR1 is SGDLS and CDR2 YYNGEE. The CDR3 runs to 13 residues. V dropped 3 bases and J dropped 7; count of bases not matched to a gene: 4. The CDR3: CASSATGGSGYTF. CDR3 DNA sequence: TGTGCCAGCAGCGCCACAGGGGGCTCTGGCTACACCTTC. The full variable domain, rest sourced from reference TRBV9 and TRBJ1-2, is DSGVTQTPKHLITATGQRVTLRCSPRSGDLSVYWYQQSLDQGLQFLIQYYNGEERAKGNILERFSAQQFPDLHSELNLSSLELGDSALYFCASSATGGSGYTFGSGTRLTVV.

The V and J genes are TRBV28 and TRBJ1-3; TRBD1 matches at 8 bases. The germline V gene has CDR1 MDHEN and CDR2 SYDVKM. The CDR3 totals 16 residues. The junction had 11 bases not matched to a gene; V was cut back by 6 bases and J by 4 bases. This chain's CDR3 is CASSPYIRGRGNTIYF. CDR3 in DNA: TGTGCCAGCAGCCCTTACATCAGGGGGCGCGGAAACACCATATATTTT.

V usage is TRBV28 and J usage is TRBJ1-2; D perhaps matches TRBD1 (5 bases). V lost 8 bases and J lost 4, with 17 bases in between. The CDR3 sequence is 14 residues long. Germline CDR1 and CDR2: MDHEN and SYDVKM. CDR3 loop: CASFEGPTGYGYTF. Written as DNA, the CDR3 is TGTGCCAGCTTCGAGGGGCCGACGGGCTATGGCTACACCTTC.

V gene TRBV9 combines with J gene TRBJ2-3, with D perhaps matching TRBD2 (5 bases). CDR3 length equals 14 residues. The germline V gene has CDR1 SGDLS and CDR2 YYNGEE. Trimming shortened V by 0 bases and J by 4 bases, and 9 bases separated the two germline ends. The CDR3 region is CASSVVAGSDTQYF. CDR3 DNA: TGTGCCAGCAGCGTAGTGGCGGGCTCAGATACGCAGTATTTT.